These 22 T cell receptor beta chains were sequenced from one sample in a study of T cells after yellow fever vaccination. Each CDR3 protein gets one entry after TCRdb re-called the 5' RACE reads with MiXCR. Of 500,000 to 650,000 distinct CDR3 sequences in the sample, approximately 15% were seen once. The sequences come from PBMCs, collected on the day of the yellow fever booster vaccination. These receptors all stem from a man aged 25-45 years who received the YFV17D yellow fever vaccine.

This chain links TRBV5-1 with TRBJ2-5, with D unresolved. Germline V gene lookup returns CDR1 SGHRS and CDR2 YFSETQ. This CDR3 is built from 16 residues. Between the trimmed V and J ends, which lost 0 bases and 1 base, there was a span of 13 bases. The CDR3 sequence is CASSLAPRQIQETQYF. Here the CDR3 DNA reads TGCGCCAGCAGCTTGGCCCCGCGGCAGATCCAAGAGACCCAGTACTTC.

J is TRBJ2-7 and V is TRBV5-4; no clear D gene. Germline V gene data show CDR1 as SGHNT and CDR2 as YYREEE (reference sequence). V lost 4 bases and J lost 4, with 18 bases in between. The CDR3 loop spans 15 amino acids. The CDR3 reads CASSPDMGSNYEQYF. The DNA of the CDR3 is TGTGCCAGCAGCCCCGATATGGGGTCTAATTACGAGCAGTACTTC.

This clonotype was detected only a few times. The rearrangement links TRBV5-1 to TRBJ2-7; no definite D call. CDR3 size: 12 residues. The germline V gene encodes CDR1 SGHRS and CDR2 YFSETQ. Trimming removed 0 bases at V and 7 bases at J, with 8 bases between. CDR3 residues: CASSLDWREQYF. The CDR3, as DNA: TGCGCCAGCAGCTTGGATTGGCGAGAGCAGTACTTC.

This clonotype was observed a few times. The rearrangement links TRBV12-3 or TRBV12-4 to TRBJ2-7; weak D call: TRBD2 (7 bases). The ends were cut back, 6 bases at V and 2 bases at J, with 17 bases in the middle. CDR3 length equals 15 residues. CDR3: CASRRQEGGAYEQYF. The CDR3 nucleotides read TGTGCCAGCAGACGACAGGAAGGGGGGGCCTACGAGCAGTACTTC.

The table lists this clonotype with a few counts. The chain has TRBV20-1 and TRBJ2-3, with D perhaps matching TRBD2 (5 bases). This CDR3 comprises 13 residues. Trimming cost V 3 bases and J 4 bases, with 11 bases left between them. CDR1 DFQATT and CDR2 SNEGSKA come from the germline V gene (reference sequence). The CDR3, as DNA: TGCAGTGCTAGGGAGGTGCGGGCAGATACGCAGTATTTT. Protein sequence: CSAREVRADTQYF.

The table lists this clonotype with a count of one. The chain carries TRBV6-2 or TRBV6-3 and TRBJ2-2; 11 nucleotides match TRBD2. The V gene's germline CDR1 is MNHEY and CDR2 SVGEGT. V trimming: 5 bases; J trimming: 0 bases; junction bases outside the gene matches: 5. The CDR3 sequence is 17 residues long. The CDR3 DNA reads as TGTGCCAGCAGTCGGGCGGGACTAGCGGCGAACACCGGGGAGCTGTTTTTT. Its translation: CASSRAGLAANTGELFF.

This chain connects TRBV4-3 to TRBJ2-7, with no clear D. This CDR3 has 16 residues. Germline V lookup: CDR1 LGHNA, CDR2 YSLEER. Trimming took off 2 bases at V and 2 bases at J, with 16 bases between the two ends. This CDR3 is CASSQSFGRNTYEQYF. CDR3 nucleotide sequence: TGCGCCAGCAGCCAATCCTTTGGCAGGAATACCTACGAGCAGTACTTC.

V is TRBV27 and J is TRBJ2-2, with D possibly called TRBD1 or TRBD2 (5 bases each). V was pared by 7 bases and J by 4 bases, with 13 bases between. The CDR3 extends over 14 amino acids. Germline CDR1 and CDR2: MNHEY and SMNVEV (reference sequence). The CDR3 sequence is CASNFQGPTGELFF. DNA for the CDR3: TGTGCCAGCAACTTCCAGGGACCCACCGGGGAGCTGTTTTTT.

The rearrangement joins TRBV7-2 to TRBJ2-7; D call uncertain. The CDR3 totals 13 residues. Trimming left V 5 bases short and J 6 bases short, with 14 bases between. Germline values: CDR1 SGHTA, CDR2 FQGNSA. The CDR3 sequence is CASSLIKGGEQYF. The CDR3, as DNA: TGTGCCAGCAGCCTCATTAAGGGTGGCGAGCAGTACTTC. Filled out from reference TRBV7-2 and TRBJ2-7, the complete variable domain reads GAGVSQSPSNKVTEKGKDVELRCDPISGHTALYWYRQSLGQGLEFLIYFQGNSAPDKSGLPSDRFSAERTGGSVSTLTIQRTQQEDSAVYLCASSLIKGGEQYFGPGTRLTVT.

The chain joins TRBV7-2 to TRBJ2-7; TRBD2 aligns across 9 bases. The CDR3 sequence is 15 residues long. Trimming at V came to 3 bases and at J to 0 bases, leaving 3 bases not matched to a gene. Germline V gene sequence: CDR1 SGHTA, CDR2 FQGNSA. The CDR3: CASSFSGGSSYEQYF. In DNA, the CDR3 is TGTGCCAGCAGCTTTAGCGGGGGCAGCTCCTACGAGCAGTACTTC.

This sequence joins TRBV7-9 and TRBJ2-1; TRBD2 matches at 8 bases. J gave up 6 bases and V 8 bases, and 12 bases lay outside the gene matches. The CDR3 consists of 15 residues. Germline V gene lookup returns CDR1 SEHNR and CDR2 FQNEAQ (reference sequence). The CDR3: CASGTGGPWPNEQFF. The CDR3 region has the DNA TGTGCCAGCGGGACGGGAGGGCCATGGCCCAATGAGCAGTTCTTC.

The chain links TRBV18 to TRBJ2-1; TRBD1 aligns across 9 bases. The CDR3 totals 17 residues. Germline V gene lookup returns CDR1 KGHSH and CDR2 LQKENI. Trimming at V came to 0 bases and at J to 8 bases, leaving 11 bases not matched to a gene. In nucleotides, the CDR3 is TGTGCCAGCTCACCACCGAAGGGGACAGGGCCCCGGGATGAGCAGTTCTTC. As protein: CASSPPKGTGPRDEQFF. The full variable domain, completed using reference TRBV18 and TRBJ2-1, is NAGVMQNPRHLVRRRGQEARLRCSPMKGHSHVYWYRQLPEEGLKFMVYLQKENIIDESGMPKERFSAEFPKEGPSILRIQQVVRGDSAAYFCASSPPKGTGPRDEQFFGPGTRLTVL.

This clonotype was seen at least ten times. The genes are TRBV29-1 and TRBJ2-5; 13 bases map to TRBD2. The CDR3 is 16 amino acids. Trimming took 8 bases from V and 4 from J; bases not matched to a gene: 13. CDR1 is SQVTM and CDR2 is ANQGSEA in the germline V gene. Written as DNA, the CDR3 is TGCAGCCCTTCCGGGACTAGCGGGACTGAGGGAGAGACCCAGTACTTC. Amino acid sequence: CSPSGTSGTEGETQYF.

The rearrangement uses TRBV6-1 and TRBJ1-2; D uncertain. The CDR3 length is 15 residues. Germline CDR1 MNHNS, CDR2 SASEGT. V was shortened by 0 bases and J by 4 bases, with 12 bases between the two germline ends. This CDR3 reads CASSEAVTDLYGYTF. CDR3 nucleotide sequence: TGTGCCAGCAGTGAAGCGGTGACTGACCTCTATGGCTACACCTTC.

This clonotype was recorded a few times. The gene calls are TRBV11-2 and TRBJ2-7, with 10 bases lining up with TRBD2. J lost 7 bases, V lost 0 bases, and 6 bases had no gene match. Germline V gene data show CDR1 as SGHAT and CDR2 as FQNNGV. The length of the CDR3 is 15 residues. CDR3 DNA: TGTGCCAGCAGCTTAGAAGCTAGCGGGAGTAGGGAGCAGTACTTC. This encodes CASSLEASGSREQYF. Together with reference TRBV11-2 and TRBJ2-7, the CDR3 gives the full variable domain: EAGVAQSPRYKIIEKRQSVAFWCNPISGHATLYWYQQILGQGPKLLIQFQNNGVVDDSQLPKDRFSAERLKGVDSTLKIQPAKLEDSAVYLCASSLEASGSREQYFGPGTRLTVT.

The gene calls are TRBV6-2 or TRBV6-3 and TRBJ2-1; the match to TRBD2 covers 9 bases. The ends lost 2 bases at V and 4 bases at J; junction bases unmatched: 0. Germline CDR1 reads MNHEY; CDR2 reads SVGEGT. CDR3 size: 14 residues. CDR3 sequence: CASSYAGGYNEQFF. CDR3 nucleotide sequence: TGTGCCAGCAGTTACGCGGGAGGGTACAATGAGCAGTTCTTC.

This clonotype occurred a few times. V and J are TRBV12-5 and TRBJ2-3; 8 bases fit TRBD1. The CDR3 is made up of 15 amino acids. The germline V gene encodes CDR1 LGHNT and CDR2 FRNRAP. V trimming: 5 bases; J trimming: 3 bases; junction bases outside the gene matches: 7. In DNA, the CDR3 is TGTGCTAGTGGTCCCCCAGGGGGCGCGACAGATACGCAGTATTTT. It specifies CASGPPGGATDTQYF.

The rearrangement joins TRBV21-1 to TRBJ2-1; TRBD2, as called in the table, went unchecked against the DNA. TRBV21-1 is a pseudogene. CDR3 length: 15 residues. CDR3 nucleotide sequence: TGTGCCAGCACCCAAGAGGGACTACTCCGCAATGTGCAGTTCTTC. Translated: CASTQEGLLRNVQFF.

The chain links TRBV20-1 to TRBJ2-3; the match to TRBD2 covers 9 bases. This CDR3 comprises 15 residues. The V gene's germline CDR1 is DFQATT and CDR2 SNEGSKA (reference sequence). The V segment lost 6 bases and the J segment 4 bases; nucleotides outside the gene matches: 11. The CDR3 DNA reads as TGCAGTGCCCCCCCCGGGAGCGGGGGGCCAGATACGCAGTATTTT. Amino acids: CSAPPGSGGPDTQYF.

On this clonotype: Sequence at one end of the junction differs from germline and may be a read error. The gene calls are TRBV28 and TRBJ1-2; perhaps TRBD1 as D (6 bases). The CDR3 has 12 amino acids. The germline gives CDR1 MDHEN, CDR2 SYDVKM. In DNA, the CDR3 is TGTGCCAGCGTCTCCCCAGGGGCTCGGCCCCGGTGG. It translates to CASVSPGARPRW.

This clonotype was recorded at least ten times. The chain's CDR3 is CASSWTGQETQYF. The DNA for the CDR3 is TGTGCCAGCAGTTGGACAGGGCAAGAGACCCAGTACTTC. The chain couples TRBV6-5 to TRBJ2-5, with TRBD1 matching 8 bases. The CDR3 consists of 13 residues. CDR1 and CDR2 (germline): MNHEY, SVGAGI. Trimming removed 4 bases from V and 2 bases from J; junction bases left unmatched: 0.

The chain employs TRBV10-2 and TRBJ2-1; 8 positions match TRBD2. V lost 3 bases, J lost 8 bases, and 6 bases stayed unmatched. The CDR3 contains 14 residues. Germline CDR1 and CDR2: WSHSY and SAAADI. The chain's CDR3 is CASSELVAGYEQFF. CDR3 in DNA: TGCGCCAGCAGTGAATTGGTAGCGGGATATGAGCAGTTCTTC.